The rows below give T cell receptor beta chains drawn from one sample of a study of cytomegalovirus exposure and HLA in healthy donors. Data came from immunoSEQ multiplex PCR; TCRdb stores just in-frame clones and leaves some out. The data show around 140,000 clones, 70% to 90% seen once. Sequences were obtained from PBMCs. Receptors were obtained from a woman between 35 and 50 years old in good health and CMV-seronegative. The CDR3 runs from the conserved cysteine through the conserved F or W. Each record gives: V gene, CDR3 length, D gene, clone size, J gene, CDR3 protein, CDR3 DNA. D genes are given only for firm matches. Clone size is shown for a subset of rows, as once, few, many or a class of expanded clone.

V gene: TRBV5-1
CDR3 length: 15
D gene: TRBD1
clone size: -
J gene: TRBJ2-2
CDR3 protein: CASSIGTGNTGELFF
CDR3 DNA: TGCGCCAGCAGCATAGGGACAGGGAACACCGGGGAGCTGTTTTTT

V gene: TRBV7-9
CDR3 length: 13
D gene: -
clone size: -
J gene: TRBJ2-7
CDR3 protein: CSSSLVRAYEQYF
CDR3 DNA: TGTTCCAGCAGCTTAGTGAGGGCCTACGAGCAGTACTTC

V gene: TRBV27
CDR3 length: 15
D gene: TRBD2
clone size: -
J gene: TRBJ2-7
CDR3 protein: CASSLGSAGAYEQYF
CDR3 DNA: TGTGCCAGCAGTTTAGGTTCGGCGGGGGCCTACGAGCAGTACTTC

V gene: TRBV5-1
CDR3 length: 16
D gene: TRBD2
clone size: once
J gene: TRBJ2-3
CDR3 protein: CASSSTTSGSADTQYF
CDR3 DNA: TGCGCCAGCAGCTCTACCACTAGCGGGAGTGCAGATACGCAGTATTTT

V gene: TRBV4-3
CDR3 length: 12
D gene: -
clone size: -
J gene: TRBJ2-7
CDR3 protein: CASSQDGREQYF
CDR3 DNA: TGCGCCAGCAGCCAAGATGGCAGGGAACAGTACTTC

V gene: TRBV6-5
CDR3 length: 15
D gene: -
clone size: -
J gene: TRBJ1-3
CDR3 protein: CASSYTRGGRDTIYF
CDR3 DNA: TGTGCCAGCAGTTACACCCGGGGGGGCCGGGACACCATATATTTT

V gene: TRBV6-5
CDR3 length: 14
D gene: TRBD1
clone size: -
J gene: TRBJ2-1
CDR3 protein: CASSRDRRNNEQFF
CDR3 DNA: TGTGCCAGCAGCCGGGACAGGCGTAACAATGAGCAGTTCTTC

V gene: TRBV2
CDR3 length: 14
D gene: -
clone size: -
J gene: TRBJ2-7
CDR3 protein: CASSGGGGGWEQYF
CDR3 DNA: TGTGCCAGCAGTGGGGGGGGCGGGGGCTGGGAGCAGTACTTC

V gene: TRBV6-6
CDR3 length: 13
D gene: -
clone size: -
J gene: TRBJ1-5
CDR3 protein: CASSQGSNQPQHF
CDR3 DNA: TGTGCCAGCTCACAGGGCAGCAATCAGCCCCAGCATTTT

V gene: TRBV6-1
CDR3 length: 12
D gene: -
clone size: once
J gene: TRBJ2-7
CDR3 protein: CASSVVRDEQYF
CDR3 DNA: TGTGCCAGCAGTGTCGTCCGAGACGAGCAGTACTTC

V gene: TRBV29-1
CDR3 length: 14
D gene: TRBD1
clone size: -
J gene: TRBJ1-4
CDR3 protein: CSVLDRGPEEKLFF
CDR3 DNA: TGCAGCGTTCTCGACAGGGGGCCGGAGGAAAAACTGTTTTTT

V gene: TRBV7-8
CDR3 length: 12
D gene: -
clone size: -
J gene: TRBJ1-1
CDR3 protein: CASSWGGPEAFF
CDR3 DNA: TGTGCCAGCAGCTGGGGGGGGCCTGAAGCTTTCTTT

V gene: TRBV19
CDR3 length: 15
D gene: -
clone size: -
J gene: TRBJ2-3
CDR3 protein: CASTLSPGGADTQYF
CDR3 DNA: TGTGCCAGTACTCTTTCACCCGGGGGTGCAGATACGCAGTATTTT

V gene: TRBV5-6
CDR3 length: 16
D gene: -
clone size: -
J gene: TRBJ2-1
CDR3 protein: CASSLFGTSGGNEQFF
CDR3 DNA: TGTGCCAGCAGCTTGTTCGGTACTAGTGGAGGAAATGAGCAGTTCTTC

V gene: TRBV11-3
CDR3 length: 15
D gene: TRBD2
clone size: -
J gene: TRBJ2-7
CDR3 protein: CASSLTSGLAGLLHF
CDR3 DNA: TGTGCCAGCAGCTTGACCTCGGGACTAGCGGGACTTTTACACTTC

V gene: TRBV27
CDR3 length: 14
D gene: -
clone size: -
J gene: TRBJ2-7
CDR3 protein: CASSTAGVTYEQYF
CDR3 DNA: TGTGCCAGCAGCACGGCAGGGGTTACCTACGAGCAGTACTTC

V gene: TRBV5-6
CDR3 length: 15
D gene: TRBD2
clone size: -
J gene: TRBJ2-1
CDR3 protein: CASSTTGLAEEEQFF
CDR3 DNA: TGTGCCAGCAGCACGACGGGACTAGCGGAGGAAGAGCAGTTCTTC

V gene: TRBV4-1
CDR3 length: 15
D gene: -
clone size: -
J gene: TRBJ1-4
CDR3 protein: CASSQGGQPNEKLFF
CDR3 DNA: TGCGCCAGCAGCCAGGGCGGACAGCCTAATGAAAAACTGTTTTTT

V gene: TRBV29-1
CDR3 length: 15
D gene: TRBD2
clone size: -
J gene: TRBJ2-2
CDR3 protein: CSVATLAGYTGELFF
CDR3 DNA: TGCAGCGTTGCCACCCTAGCGGGTTACACCGGGGAGCTGTTTTTT

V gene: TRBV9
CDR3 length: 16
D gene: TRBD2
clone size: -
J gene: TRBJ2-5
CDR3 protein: CASSVGYAGVEETQYF
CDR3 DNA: TGTGCCAGCAGCGTAGGTTATGCGGGAGTCGAGGAGACCCAGTACTTC

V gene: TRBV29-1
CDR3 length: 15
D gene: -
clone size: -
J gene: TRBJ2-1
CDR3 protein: CSVETSANSYNEQFF
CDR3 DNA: TGCAGCGTTGAGACTTCAGCGAACTCCTACAATGAGCAGTTCTTC

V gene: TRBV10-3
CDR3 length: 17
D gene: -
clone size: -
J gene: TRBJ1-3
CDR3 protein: CAISESVAGALGNTIYF
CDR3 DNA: TGTGCCATCAGTGAGTCTGTGGCAGGCGCACTTGGGAACACCATATATTTT

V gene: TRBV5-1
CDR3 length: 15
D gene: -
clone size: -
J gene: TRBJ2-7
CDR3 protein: CASSSILGFSYEQYF
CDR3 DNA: TGCGCCAGCAGCTCGATTCTGGGCTTCTCCTACGAGCAGTACTTC

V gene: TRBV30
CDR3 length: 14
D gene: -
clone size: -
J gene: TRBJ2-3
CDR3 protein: CAWSVSKRTDTQYF
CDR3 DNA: TGTGCCTGGAGCGTTAGTAAACGCACAGATACGCAGTATTTT

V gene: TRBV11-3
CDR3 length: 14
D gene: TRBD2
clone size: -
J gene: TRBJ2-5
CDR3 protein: CASSKTSAKETQYF
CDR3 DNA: TGTGCCAGCAGCAAGACTAGCGCTAAAGAGACCCAGTACTTC

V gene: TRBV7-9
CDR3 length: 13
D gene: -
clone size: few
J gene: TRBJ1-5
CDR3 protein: CASSLNSNQPQHF
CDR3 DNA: TGTGCCAGCAGCTTAAACTCGAATCAGCCCCAGCATTTT

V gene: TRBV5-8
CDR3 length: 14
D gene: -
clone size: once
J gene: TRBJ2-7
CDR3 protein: CASSFWAGSYEQYF
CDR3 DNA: TGTGCCAGCAGCTTCTGGGCGGGGTCCTACGAGCAGTACTTC

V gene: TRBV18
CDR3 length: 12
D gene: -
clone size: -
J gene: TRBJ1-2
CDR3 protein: CASSPRRDGYTF
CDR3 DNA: TGTGCCAGCTCACCACGACGGGATGGCTACACCTTC

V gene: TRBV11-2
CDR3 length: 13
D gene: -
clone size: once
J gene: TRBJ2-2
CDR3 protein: CASSLLITGELFF
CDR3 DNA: TGTGCCAGCAGCTTATTAATTACCGGGGAGCTGTTTTTT

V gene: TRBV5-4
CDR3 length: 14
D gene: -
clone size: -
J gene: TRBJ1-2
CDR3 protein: CASSLYTGSRGYTF
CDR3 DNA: TGTGCCAGCAGCCTTTATACAGGTTCCCGAGGCTACACCTTC

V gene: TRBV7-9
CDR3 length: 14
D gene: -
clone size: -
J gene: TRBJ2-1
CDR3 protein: CASSPRGPYNEQFF
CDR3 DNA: TGTGCCAGCAGCCCCCGCGGCCCCTACAATGAGCAGTTCTTC

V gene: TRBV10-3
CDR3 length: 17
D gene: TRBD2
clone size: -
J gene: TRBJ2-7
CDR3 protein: CAISEPSLAGPSYEQYF
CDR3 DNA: TGTGCCATCAGTGAACCCTCCCTAGCGGGGCCTTCCTACGAGCAGTACTTC

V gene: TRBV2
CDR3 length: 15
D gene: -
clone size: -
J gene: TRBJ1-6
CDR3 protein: CASSDPGGADSPLHF
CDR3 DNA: TGTGCCAGCAGTGACCCGGGGGGCGCAGATTCACCCCTCCACTTT

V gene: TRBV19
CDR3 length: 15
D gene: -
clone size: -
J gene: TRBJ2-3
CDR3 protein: CASSINRPGTDTQYF
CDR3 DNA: TGTGCCAGTAGTATCAACAGGCCCGGGACAGATACGCAGTATTTT

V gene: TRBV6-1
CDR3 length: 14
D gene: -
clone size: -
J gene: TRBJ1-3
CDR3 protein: CASREGSTGNTIYF
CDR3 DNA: TGTGCCAGCAGGGAGGGGAGCACTGGAAACACCATATATTTT